Included here is one TCR beta chain sequence, with context. These data originate in a study of early T cells in non-severe SARS-CoV-2 infection. About the study: Chains from this unsorted whole-blood bulk RNA could not be paired.

This CDR3 has 13 residues. The V and J ends lost 1 base and 9 bases respectively, with 7 bases between them. Germline V gives CDR1 SNHLY, CDR2 FYNNEI. Unique molecular identifiers (one per individual cDNA molecule) were attached. TCRdb itself ran the 5' RACE reads through MiXCR, one entry per CDR3 protein. The sample lists around 84,000 distinct CDR3 sequences, about 10% occurring once. The sequence was collected from an adult who was a healthcare worker with PCR-confirmed SARS-CoV-2 infection or an uninfected control (not recorded which). Specimen: whole blood, collected at baseline. This chain uses TRBV2 with TRBJ2-6; a weak D match, TRBD2 (5 bases). The CDR3 reads CASSEGGNNVLTF. CDR3 DNA sequence: TGTGCCAGCAGTGAAGGAGGGAACAACGTCCTGACTTTC.